One and the same sample provided the 27 T cell receptor beta chains below, sequenced in a study of control samples from healthy donors and cancer patients. The table came from immunoSEQ multiplex PCR; TCRdb's copy has only in-frame clones and leaves some out. The sample shows 150,000 or so clones, 93% of them seen only once. The specimen sequenced was blood. The receptors here all came from a man between 18 and 35 years old in good health.

The J gene is TRBJ1-3, the V gene TRBV6-5; D remains ambiguous. Germline V gives CDR1 MNHEY, CDR2 SVGAGI. Trimming took off 8 bases at V and 1 base at J, with 12 bases between the two ends. The CDR3 is 14 amino acids. CDR3 protein: CASRPNRSGNTIYF. The CDR3 DNA sequence: TGTGCCAGCCGACCCAACCGTTCTGGAAACACCATATATTTT.

The chain couples TRBV7-9 to TRBJ2-7; D perhaps matches TRBD2 (5 bases). The germline CDR1 and CDR2 sequences are SEHNR and FQNEAQ (reference sequence). With 1 base removed from V and 5 bases from J, the gap between germline ends came to 15 bases. This CDR3 is 15 amino acids long. The CDR3 sequence is CASSLGPRPRDEQYF. In DNA, the CDR3 is TGTGCCAGCAGCTTAGGGCCGCGTCCGAGGGACGAGCAGTACTTC. Drawing the rest from reference TRBV7-9 and TRBJ2-7, the complete variable domain is DTGVSQNPRHKITKRGQNVTFRCDPISEHNRLYWYRQTLGQGPEFLTYFQNEAQLEKSRLLSDRFSAERPKGSFSTLEIQRTEQGDSAMYLCASSLGPRPRDEQYFGPGTRLTVT.

This chain connects TRBV2 to TRBJ2-2, with 11 bases fitting TRBD2. From germline, CDR1 is SNHLY and CDR2 FYNNEI. This CDR3 is 21 amino acids long. V shed 5 bases and J 0 bases; nucleotides not matched to a gene: 17. CDR3 region: CASSPSQFVAGGHTNTGELFF. The CDR3 DNA sequence: TGTGCCAGCAGTCCCTCTCAGTTCGTAGCGGGGGGGCACACGAACACCGGGGAGCTGTTTTTT.

In DNA, the CDR3 is TGTGCCAGCAGCGTAGGTGAATACGAGCAGTACTTC. Amino acids: CASSVGEYEQYF. This chain links TRBV9 with TRBJ2-7; D gene uncertain. CDR3 size: 12 residues. CDR1 SGDLS and CDR2 YYNGEE come from the germline V gene. The V end lost 0 bases, the J end lost 4 bases, and 5 bases lay between the germline ends.

This clone appeared once. The V and J genes are TRBV4-1 and TRBJ1-1; D might be TRBD1 (5 bases). CDR1 is MGHRA, CDR2 YSYEKL, per germline. The CDR3 totals 13 residues. The germline V and J ends were trimmed by 0 bases and 8 bases, with 10 bases remaining between them. The CDR3 loop reads CASSQERRTEAFF. CDR3 coding DNA: TGCGCCAGCAGCCAAGAGAGAAGGACAGAAGCTTTCTTT.

This clone has only one observation. CDR3 DNA: TGTGCCAGCAGCTTAGCCCCAAGTTTGGGCAGGGGTGAGCAGTTCTTC. This sequence encodes CASSLAPSLGRGEQFF. J is TRBJ2-1 and V is TRBV11-2; tentative D call: TRBD1 (6 bases). The CDR3 has 16 amino acids. Trimming left V 1 base short and J 9 bases short, with 19 bases between. The germline V gene encodes CDR1 SGHAT and CDR2 FQNNGV. Full variable domain (outside the CDR3, taken from reference TRBV11-2 and TRBJ2-1): EAGVAQSPRYKIIEKRQSVAFWCNPISGHATLYWYQQILGQGPKLLIQFQNNGVVDDSQLPKDRFSAERLKGVDSTLKIQPAKLEDSAVYLCASSLAPSLGRGEQFFGPGTRLTVL.

The chain has TRBV9 and TRBJ2-1; D is ambiguous. Looked up from germline, CDR1 is SGDLS and CDR2 is YYNGEE. The CDR3 extends over 13 amino acids. V was trimmed by 0 bases and J by 4 bases, leaving 5 bases between them. The CDR3 nucleotides read TGTGCCAGCAGCGTAGTTCCATACAATGAGCAGTTCTTC. This translates into CASSVVPYNEQFF.

The chain combines TRBV29-1 with TRBJ1-2, with D tentatively TRBD1 (6 bases). Per germline, CDR1 SQVTM and CDR2 ANQGSEA. The CDR3 has 11 amino acids. Trimming removed 5 bases from V and 9 bases from J, with 13 bases in between. Here the CDR3 reads CSVSRQERYTF. The CDR3 DNA reads TGCAGCGTTTCACGACAGGAACGCTACACCTTC. The full variable domain, with the rest looked up from reference TRBV29-1 and TRBJ1-2, is SAVISQKPSRDICQRGTSLTIQCQVDSQVTMMFWYRQQPGQSLTLIATANQGSEATYESGFVIDKFPISRPNLTFSTLTVSNMSPEDSSIYLCSVSRQERYTFGSGTRLTVV.

The chain carries TRBV21-1 and TRBJ1-4. TRBV21-1 is deemed a pseudogene. This CDR3 is 16 amino acids long. CDR3 DNA: TGTGCCAGCATCTATATCAGCCAGGGAGGAGGGGAAAAACTGTTTTTT. This encodes CASIYISQGGGEKLFF.

The rearrangement joins TRBV6-5 to TRBJ1-5, with 7 positions matching TRBD1. This CDR3 contains 13 residues. Losses at the gene ends were 9 bases for V and 7 bases for J; bases not matched to a gene: 9. Germline values: CDR1 MNHEY, CDR2 SVGAGI. The CDR3 here is CASLGGSGQPQHF. CDR3 sequence (DNA): TGTGCCAGTCTAGGGGGCTCGGGGCAGCCCCAGCATTTT.

V gene TRBV9 combines with J gene TRBJ1-4, with no clear D. Germline-derived CDR1 and CDR2 are SGDLS and YYNGEE. There are 14 residues in the CDR3. V lost 0 bases and J lost 3, with 6 bases in between. CDR3 in amino acids: CASSVGFSNEKLFF. The CDR3 region has the DNA TGTGCCAGCAGCGTAGGGTTTTCTAATGAAAAACTGTTTTTT.

This chain joins TRBV19 and TRBJ1-2; 9 positions match TRBD1. The junction had 6 bases not matched to a gene; V was cut back by 7 bases and J by 3 bases. The CDR3 extends over 14 amino acids. Germline CDR1 LNHDA, CDR2 SQIVND (reference sequence). The CDR3: CASIGDRDYYGYTF. The DNA of the CDR3 is TGTGCCAGTATTGGGGACAGGGATTACTATGGCTACACCTTC.

The CDR3 region is CASSSTGDRSYNEQFF. In DNA, the CDR3 is TGTGCCAGCAGCTCTACCGGGGACAGGAGCTACAATGAGCAGTTCTTC. This sequence joins TRBV7-9 and TRBJ2-1; 8 bases are shared with TRBD1. Germline CDR1 is SEHNR and CDR2 is FQNEAQ (reference sequence). Losses at the gene ends were 4 bases for V and 3 bases for J; bases not matched to a gene: 8. This CDR3 has 16 residues.

The chain has TRBV9 and TRBJ1-2; no clear D. The germline CDR1 and CDR2 sequences are SGDLS and YYNGEE. The CDR3 consists of 11 residues. Trimming removed 5 bases from V and 7 bases from J, with 9 bases in between. In DNA form, the CDR3 reads TGTGCCAGCAGTCTGGGCCCTGGCTACACCTTC. Residues: CASSLGPGYTF.

This clone appeared a single time. The rearrangement links TRBV13 to TRBJ2-7; no clear D gene. CDR3 length: 17 amino acids. Germline values: CDR1 PRHDT, CDR2 FYEKMQ (reference sequence). Trimming left V 5 bases short and J 4 bases short, with 24 bases between. This CDR3 reads CASSPPWSRQVVYEQYF. CDR3 nucleotides: TGTGCCAGCAGCCCGCCTTGGTCCAGGCAGGTAGTGTACGAGCAGTACTTC.

In its sample, this clone was seen once. The CDR3 sequence: CASSFGGIYGYTF. As DNA, the CDR3 is TGTGCCAGCAGTTTTGGGGGCATCTATGGCTACACCTTC. The gene calls are TRBV27 and TRBJ1-2; possibly TRBD1 for D (6 bases). Germline values: CDR1 MNHEY, CDR2 SMNVEV (reference sequence). Trimming pared 3 bases from V and 4 bases from J, leaving 9 bases between. The CDR3 is made up of 13 amino acids.

The V and J genes are TRBV30 and TRBJ2-7; TRBD2 matches 14 bases. The CDR3 is made up of 15 amino acids. The V gene end was trimmed by 5 bases and the J gene end by 7 bases; junction bases not matched to a gene: 10. Germline lookup yields CDR1 GTSNPN and CDR2 SVGIG (reference sequence). CDR3 sequence: CAWQRLAGGAREQYF. The CDR3 DNA reads as TGTGCCTGGCAACGACTAGCGGGAGGGGCTCGGGAGCAGTACTTC.

To note about this clone: Additional DNA sequences in this sample encode the identical CDR3. The chain employs TRBV12-3 or TRBV12-4 and TRBJ1-1; D gene ambiguous. The ends were cut back, 3 bases at V and 4 bases at J, with 6 bases in the middle. This CDR3 spans 12 amino acids. The DNA for the CDR3 is TGTGCCAGCAGTTTTGGCGGCACTGAAGCTTTCTTT. This translates into CASSFGGTEAFF.

This chain joins TRBV27 and TRBJ1-5; TRBD1 might be the D (5 bases). Germline CDR1 is MNHEY and CDR2 is SMNVEV (reference sequence). The V and J ends lost 6 bases and 5 bases respectively, with 17 bases between them. The CDR3 sequence is 15 residues long. DNA for the CDR3: TGTGCCAGCAGGAGGACAAGCCGTCATTATCAGCCCCAGCATTTT. As protein: CASRRTSRHYQPQHF.

The CDR3 DNA is TGTGCCAGCAGCTTAGAAGGCACGCGCAGCTATGGCTACACCTTC. Its translation: CASSLEGTRSYGYTF. This chain connects TRBV7-9 to TRBJ1-2, with unresolved D. The CDR3 extends over 15 amino acids. CDR1 and CDR2 from the germline V gene are SEHNR and FQNEAQ (reference sequence). The V and J ends lost 1 base and 4 bases respectively, with 13 bases between them. Together with reference TRBV7-9 and TRBJ1-2, the CDR3 gives the full variable domain: DTGVSQNPRHKITKRGQNVTFRCDPISEHNRLYWYRQTLGQGPEFLTYFQNEAQLEKSRLLSDRFSAERPKGSFSTLEIQRTEQGDSAMYLCASSLEGTRSYGYTFGSGTRLTVV.

This chain uses TRBV4-1 with TRBJ1-2, with a possible D match to TRBD1 (6 bases). Germline lookup yields CDR1 MGHRA and CDR2 YSYEKL. The CDR3 spans 16 residues. Trimming removed 0 bases from V and 7 bases from J, with 18 bases in between. The DNA for the CDR3 is TGCGCCAGCAGCCAAGAGGGGGCCGGGTCCCTCGGTGGCTACACCTTC. Translated: CASSQEGAGSLGGYTF.

The CDR3 here is CASSYSKANTEAFF. DNA of the CDR3: TGTGCCAGCAGTTACTCGAAAGCGAACACTGAAGCTTTCTTT. The chain couples TRBV6-5 to TRBJ1-1; D unclear. Germline CDR1 and CDR2: MNHEY and SVGAGI. CDR3 length: 14 residues. The V end was cut by 0 bases, the J end by 1 base, with 6 bases between.

The rearrangement uses TRBV3-1 (or the pseudogene TRBV3-2) and TRBJ2-7; D uncertain. Trimming took off 1 base at V and 4 bases at J, with 11 bases between the two ends. This CDR3 has 14 amino acids. Per the germline V gene, CDR1 is LGHDT and CDR2 is YNNKEL (reference sequence). This chain's CDR3 is CASSQATGLYEQYF. CDR3 nucleotides: TGTGCCAGCAGCCAAGCTACCGGGCTTTACGAGCAGTACTTC.

The genes are TRBV10-2 and TRBJ1-1, with a weak D call TRBD1 (6 bases). Germline V gene lookup returns CDR1 WSHSY and CDR2 SAAADI. V gave up 0 bases and J gave up 6 bases, with 20 bases separating them. The CDR3 is 17 amino acids. The CDR3 loop reads CASSESREQGDIPEAFF. CDR3 sequence (DNA): TGCGCCAGCAGTGAGTCCCGGGAACAGGGTGATATACCTGAAGCTTTCTTT.

The V gene is TRBV5-1, the J gene TRBJ2-3; D perhaps matches TRBD1 (6 bases). CDR3 length: 12 amino acids. Germline V lookup: CDR1 SGHRS, CDR2 YFSETQ. The germline V and J ends were trimmed by 2 bases and 6 bases, with 7 bases remaining between them. CDR3 in amino acids: CASSFQGDTQYF. The CDR3 DNA follows: TGCGCCAGCAGCTTTCAGGGGGATACGCAGTATTTT.

This clone occurred a few times. The rearrangement uses TRBV10-1 and TRBJ1-4, with a tentative D call TRBD1 (5 bases). In germline, CDR1 is WNHNN, CDR2 SYGVQD (reference sequence). The CDR3 runs 12 residues. The V and J ends lost 3 bases and 8 bases respectively, with 7 bases between them. The CDR3 region is CASSEGDEKLFF. In DNA form, the CDR3 reads TGCGCCAGCAGTGAAGGGGACGAAAAACTGTTTTTT.

The J gene is TRBJ2-7, the V gene TRBV28; D not resolved. Trimming removed 3 bases from V and 1 base from J, with 10 bases in between. The CDR3 has 14 amino acids. Germline V gene lookup returns CDR1 MDHEN and CDR2 SYDVKM. CDR3 nucleotides: TGTGCCAGCAGTTTTCATAGGGCATCCTACGAGCAGTACTTC. It yields the protein CASSFHRASYEQYF.